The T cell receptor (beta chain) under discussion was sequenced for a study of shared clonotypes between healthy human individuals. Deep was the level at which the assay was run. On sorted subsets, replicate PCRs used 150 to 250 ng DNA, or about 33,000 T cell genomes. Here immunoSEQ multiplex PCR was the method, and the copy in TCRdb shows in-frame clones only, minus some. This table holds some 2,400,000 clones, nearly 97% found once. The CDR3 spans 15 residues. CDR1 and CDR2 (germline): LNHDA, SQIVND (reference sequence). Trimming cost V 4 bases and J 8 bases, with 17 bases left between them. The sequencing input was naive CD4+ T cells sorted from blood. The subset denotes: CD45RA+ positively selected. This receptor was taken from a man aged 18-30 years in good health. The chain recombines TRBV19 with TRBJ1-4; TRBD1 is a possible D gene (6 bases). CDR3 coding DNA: TGTGCCAGTAGTACGAGGACAGTCAGAAGCGAAAAACTGTTTTTT. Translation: CASSTRTVRSEKLFF.